This TCR beta chain is drawn from a study of cytomegalovirus exposure and HLA in healthy donors. The PCR ran on 60 Vbeta and 13 Jbeta primers. The method was immunoSEQ multiplex PCR; TCRdb's version includes in-frame clones alone and lacks a portion of them. Recorded for this sample: tens of thousands of clones. Donors showed nominal health when sampled, although they likely had unrecorded immune exposures. The CDR3 sequence is 15 residues long. The junction had 4 bases not matched to a gene; V was cut back by 1 base and J by 2 bases. Germline V CDR1 and CDR2: LNHDA, SQIVND (reference sequence). Specimen: PBMCs. This chain uses TRBV19 with TRBJ1-2; 7 bases fit TRBD1. The receptor's source is a woman aged 55-70 years in good health and CMV-seropositive. CDR3 protein: CASSIGSGGNYGYTF. The CDR3 coding sequence is TGTGCCAGTAGTATAGGTTCAGGGGGGAACTATGGCTACACCTTC.